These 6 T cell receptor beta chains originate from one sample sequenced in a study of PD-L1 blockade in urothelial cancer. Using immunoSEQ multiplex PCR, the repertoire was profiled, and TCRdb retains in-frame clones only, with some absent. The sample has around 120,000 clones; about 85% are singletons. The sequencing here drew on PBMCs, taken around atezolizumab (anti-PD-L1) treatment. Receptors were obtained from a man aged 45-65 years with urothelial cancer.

Written as DNA, the CDR3 is TGTGCCAGCAGCGCGTCTGATAGAAAACTGTTTTTT. It yields the protein CASSASDRKLFF. The chain is built from TRBV13 and TRBJ1-4; D gene uncertain. This CDR3 spans 12 amino acids. Trimming left V 5 bases short and J 10 bases short, with 11 bases between. CDR1 and CDR2 from the germline V gene are PRHDT and FYEKMQ (reference sequence).

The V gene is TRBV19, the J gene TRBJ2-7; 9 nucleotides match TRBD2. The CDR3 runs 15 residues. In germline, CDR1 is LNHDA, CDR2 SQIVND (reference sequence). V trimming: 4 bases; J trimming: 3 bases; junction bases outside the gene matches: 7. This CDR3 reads CASSTRLAVYYEQYF. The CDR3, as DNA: TGTGCCAGTAGTACCCGACTAGCGGTATACTACGAGCAGTACTTC.

CDR3 sequence (DNA): TGTGCCAGCGGAAAGAGGAACTATGGCTACACCTTC. As protein: CASGKRNYGYTF. The chain has TRBV28 and TRBJ1-2; no firm D call. This CDR3 has 12 residues. V dropped 8 bases and J dropped 2 bases, with 9 bases sitting between them. Germline CDR1 is MDHEN and CDR2 is SYDVKM.

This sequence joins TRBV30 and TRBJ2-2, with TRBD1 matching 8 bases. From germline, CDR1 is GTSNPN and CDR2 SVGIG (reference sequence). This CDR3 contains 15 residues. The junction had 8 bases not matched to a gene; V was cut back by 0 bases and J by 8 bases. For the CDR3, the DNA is TGTGCCTGGAGTGTACGGCAGGGGGCAGGTGGGGAGCTGTTTTTT. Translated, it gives CAWSVRQGAGGELFF.

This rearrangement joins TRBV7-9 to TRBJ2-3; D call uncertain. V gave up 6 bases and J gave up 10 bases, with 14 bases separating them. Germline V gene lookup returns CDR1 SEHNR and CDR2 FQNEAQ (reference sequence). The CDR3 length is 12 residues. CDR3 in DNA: TGTGCCAGCAGAACGATAGATACGTCGCAGTATTTT. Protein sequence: CASRTIDTSQYF.

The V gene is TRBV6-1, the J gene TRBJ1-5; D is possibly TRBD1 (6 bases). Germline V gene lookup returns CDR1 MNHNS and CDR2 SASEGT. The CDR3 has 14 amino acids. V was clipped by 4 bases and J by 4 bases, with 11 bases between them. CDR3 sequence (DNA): TGTGCCAGCAGTGCAGGACAGATTAATCAGCCCCAGCATTTT. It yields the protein CASSAGQINQPQHF.